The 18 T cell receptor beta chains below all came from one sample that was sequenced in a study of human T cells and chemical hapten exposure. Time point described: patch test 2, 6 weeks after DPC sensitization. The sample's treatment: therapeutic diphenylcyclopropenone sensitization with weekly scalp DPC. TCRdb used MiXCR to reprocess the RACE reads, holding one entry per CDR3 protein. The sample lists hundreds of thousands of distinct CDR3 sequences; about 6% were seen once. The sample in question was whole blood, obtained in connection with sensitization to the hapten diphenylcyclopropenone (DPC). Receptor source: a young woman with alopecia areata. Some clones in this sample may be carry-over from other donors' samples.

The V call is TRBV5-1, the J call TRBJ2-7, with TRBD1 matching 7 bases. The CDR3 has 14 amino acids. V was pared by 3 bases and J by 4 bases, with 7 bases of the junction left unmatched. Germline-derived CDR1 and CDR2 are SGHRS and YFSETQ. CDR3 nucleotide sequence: TGCGCCAGCAGCTCCACGGACAGGCCATACGAGCAGTACTTC. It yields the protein CASSSTDRPYEQYF. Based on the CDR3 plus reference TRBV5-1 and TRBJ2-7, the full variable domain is KAGVTQTPRYLIKTRGQQVTLSCSPISGHRSVSWYQQTPGQGLQFLFEYFSETQRNKGNFPGRFSGRQFSNSRSEMNVSTLELGDSALYLCASSSTDRPYEQYFGPGTRLTVT.

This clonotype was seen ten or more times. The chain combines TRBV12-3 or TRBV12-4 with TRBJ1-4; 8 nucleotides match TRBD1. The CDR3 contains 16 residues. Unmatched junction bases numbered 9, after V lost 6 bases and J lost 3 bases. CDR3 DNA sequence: TGTGCCAGCAGGACCAGGGGGCGGGGGCCTAATGAAAAACTGTTTTTT. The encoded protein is CASRTRGRGPNEKLFF.

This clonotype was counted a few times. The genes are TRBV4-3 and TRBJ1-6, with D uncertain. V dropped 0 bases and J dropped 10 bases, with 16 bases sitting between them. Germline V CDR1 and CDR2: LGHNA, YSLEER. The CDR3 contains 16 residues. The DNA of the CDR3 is TGCGCCAGCAGCCAAGATCGCGCCGGCATAGGGTCACCCCTCCACTTT. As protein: CASSQDRAGIGSPLHF.

The CDR3 protein is CASSQAVLGSEQYF. Here the CDR3 DNA reads TGCGCCAGCAGCCAAGCGGTCCTCGGGTCGGAGCAGTACTTC. The rearrangement uses TRBV4-3 and TRBJ2-7; D remains unclear. Germline V gene data show CDR1 as LGHNA and CDR2 as YSLEER. This CDR3 region has 14 residues. Deletions cut 1 base from V and 7 bases from J, with 14 bases between.

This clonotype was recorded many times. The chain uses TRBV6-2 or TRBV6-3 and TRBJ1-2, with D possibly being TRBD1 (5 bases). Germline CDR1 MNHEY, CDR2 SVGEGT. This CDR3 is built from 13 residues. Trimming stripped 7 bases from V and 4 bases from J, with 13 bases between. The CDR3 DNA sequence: TGTGCCAGCAATGAACAGGCCCCCTATGGCTACACCTTC. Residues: CASNEQAPYGYTF.

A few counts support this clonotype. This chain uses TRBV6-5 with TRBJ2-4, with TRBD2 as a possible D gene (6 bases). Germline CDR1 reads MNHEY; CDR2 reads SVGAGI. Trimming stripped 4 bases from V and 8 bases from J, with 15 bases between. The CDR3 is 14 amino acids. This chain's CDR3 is CASSFRGPGDIQYF. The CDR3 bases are TGTGCCAGCAGTTTCCGGGGCCCGGGGGACATTCAGTACTTC.

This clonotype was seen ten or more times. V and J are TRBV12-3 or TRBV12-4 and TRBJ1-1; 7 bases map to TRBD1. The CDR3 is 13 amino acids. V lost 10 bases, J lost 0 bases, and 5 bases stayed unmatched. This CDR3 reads CATTGQLNTEAFF. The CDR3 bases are TGTGCCACCACGGGACAGCTGAACACTGAAGCTTTCTTT.

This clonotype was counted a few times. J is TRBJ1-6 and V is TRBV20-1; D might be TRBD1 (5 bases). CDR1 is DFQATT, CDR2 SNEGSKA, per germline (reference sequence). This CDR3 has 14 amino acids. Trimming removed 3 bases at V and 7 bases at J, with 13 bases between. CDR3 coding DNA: TGCAGTGCTAGCTTTGGGGGAGAGAATTCACCCCTCCACTTT. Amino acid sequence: CSASFGGENSPLHF.

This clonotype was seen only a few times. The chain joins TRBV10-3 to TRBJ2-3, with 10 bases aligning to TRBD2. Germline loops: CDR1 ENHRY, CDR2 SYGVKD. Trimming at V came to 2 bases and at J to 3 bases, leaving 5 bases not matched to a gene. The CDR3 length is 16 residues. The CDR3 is CAISEPLAGDTDTQYF. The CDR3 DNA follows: TGTGCCATCAGTGAGCCCCTAGCGGGGGATACAGATACGCAGTATTTT.

The CDR3 spells CASRLQGGTEAFF. CDR3 in DNA: TGCGCCAGCAGGCTCCAGGGAGGCACTGAAGCTTTCTTT. This chain links TRBV4-1 with TRBJ1-1; D is perhaps TRBD1 (5 bases). Looked up from germline, CDR1 is MGHRA and CDR2 is YSYEKL. The CDR3 runs 13 residues. The V gene lost 6 bases and the J gene lost 4 bases, with 12 bases spanning the gap.

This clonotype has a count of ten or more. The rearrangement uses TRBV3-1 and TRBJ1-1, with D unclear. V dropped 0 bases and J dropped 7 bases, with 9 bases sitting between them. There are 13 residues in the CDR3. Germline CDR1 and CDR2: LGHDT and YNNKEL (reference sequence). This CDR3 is CASSQDPALEAFF. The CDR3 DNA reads TGTGCCAGCAGCCAAGACCCCGCCCTTGAAGCTTTCTTT.

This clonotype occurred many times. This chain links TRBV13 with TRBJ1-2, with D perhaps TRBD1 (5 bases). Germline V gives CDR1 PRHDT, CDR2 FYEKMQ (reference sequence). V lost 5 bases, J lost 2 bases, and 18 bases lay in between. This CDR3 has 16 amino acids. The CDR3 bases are TGTGCCAGCAGCCCTAAAATGGGACCTCTAAACTATGGCTACACCTTC. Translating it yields CASSPKMGPLNYGYTF.

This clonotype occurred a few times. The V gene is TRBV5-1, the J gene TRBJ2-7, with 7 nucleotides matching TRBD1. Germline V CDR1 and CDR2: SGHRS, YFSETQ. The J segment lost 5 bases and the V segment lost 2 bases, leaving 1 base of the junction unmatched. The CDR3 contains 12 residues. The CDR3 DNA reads TGCGCCAGCAGCTTTACAGGGGACGAGCAGTACTTC. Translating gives CASSFTGDEQYF. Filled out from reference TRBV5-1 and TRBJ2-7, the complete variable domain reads KAGVTQTPRYLIKTRGQQVTLSCSPISGHRSVSWYQQTPGQGLQFLFEYFSETQRNKGNFPGRFSGRQFSNSRSEMNVSTLELGDSALYLCASSFTGDEQYFGPGTRLTVT.

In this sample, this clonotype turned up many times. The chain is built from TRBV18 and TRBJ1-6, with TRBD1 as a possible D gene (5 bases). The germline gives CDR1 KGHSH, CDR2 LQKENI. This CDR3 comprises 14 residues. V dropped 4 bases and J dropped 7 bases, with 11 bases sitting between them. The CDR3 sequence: CASSLGTGNSPLHF. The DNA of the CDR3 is TGTGCCAGCTCACTGGGGACGGGGAATTCACCCCTCCACTTT.

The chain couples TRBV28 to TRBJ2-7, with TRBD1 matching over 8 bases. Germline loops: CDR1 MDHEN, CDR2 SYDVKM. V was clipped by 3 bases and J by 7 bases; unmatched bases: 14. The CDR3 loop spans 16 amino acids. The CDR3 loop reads CASSFFSGQGIWEQYF. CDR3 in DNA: TGTGCCAGCAGTTTCTTCAGCGGACAGGGAATTTGGGAGCAGTACTTC.

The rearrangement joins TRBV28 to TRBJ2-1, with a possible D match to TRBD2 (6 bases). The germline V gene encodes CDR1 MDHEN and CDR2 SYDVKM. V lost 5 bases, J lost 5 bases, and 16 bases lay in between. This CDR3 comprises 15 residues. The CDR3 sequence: CASSPPGVSNNEQFF. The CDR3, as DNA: TGTGCCAGCAGTCCCCCGGGAGTATCCAACAATGAGCAGTTCTTC.

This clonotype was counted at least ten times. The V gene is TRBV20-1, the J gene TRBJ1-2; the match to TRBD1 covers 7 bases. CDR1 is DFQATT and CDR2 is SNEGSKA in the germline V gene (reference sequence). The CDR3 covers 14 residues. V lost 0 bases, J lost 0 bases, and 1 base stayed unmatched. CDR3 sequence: CSAREGTANYGYTF. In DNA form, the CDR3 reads TGCAGTGCTAGAGAAGGGACAGCTAACTATGGCTACACCTTC.

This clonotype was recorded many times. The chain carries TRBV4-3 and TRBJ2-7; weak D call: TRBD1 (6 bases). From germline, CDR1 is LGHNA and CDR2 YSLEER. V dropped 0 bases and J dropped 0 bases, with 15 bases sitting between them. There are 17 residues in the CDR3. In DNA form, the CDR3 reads TGCGCCAGCAGCCAAGAGCCGGTCGGGGACAACTCCTACGAGCAGTACTTC. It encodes CASSQEPVGDNSYEQYF.